A single sample gave rise to the 4 T cell receptor beta chains below, sequenced in a study of spatial heterogeneity in lung cancer. Stated time point: sample taken at primary tumor resection. Whole RNA, which was extracted from tumor, nontumor lung tissue or frozen PBMC, was sequenced without any cell sorting. TCRdb ran MiXCR on the 5' RACE reads and lists one entry per CDR3 protein. The sample includes about 28,000 distinct CDR3 sequences, approximately 8.4% of them seen just once. The input for sequencing was PBMCs, taken at surgery. Every receptor here comes from a female donor with early-stage non-small cell lung cancer.

The J gene is TRBJ2-5, the V gene TRBV6-5; 10 bases map to TRBD1. J lost 6 bases, V lost 6 bases, and 7 bases had no gene match. Germline V gives CDR1 MNHEY, CDR2 SVGAGI. The CDR3 has 14 residues. The CDR3 here is CASRRPGQGQTQYF. The CDR3 bases are TGTGCCAGCAGGCGTCCGGGACAGGGGCAGACCCAGTACTTC.

V is TRBV10-3 and J is TRBJ1-1; D possibly corresponds to TRBD1 (6 bases). Trimming took 3 bases from V and 3 from J, leaving 20 bases between them. The CDR3 is 17 residues long. Looked up from germline, CDR1 is ENHRY and CDR2 is SYGVKD. The CDR3 sequence is CAISDLDNRDEDTEAFF. The CDR3 nucleotides are TGTGCCATCAGTGACCTAGATAACAGGGACGAGGACACTGAAGCTTTCTTT.

This clonotype has a count of ten or more. This chain uses TRBV6-6 with TRBJ1-5; D possibly corresponds to TRBD1 (6 bases). There are 16 residues in the CDR3. Looked up from germline, CDR1 is MNHNY and CDR2 is SVGAGI (reference sequence). The V end was cut by 5 bases, the J end by 1 base, with 15 bases between. The CDR3 region is CASSLTGPYSNQPQHF. CDR3 DNA: TGTGCCAGCAGTCTAACAGGGCCTTACAGCAATCAGCCCCAGCATTTT.

This clonotype was picked up many times. This chain joins TRBV14 and TRBJ2-5; TRBD2 might be the D (6 bases). Germline V gene lookup returns CDR1 SGHDN and CDR2 FVKESK. This CDR3 has 21 amino acids. The V end lost 1 base, the J end lost 2 bases, and 29 bases lay between the germline ends. The CDR3 here is CASSQGGSGRIAAWGQETQYF. The CDR3 region has the DNA TGTGCCAGCAGCCAAGGCGGGTCGGGCAGAATAGCGGCCTGGGGGCAAGAGACCCAGTACTTC. The full variable domain, in which reference TRBV14 and TRBJ2-5 provide the parts outside the CDR3, is EAGVTQFPSHSVIEKGQTVTLRCDPISGHDNLYWYRRVMGKEIKFLLHFVKESKQDESGMPNNRFLAERTGGTYSTLKVQPAELEDSGVYFCASSQGGSGRIAAWGQETQYFGPGTRLLVL.